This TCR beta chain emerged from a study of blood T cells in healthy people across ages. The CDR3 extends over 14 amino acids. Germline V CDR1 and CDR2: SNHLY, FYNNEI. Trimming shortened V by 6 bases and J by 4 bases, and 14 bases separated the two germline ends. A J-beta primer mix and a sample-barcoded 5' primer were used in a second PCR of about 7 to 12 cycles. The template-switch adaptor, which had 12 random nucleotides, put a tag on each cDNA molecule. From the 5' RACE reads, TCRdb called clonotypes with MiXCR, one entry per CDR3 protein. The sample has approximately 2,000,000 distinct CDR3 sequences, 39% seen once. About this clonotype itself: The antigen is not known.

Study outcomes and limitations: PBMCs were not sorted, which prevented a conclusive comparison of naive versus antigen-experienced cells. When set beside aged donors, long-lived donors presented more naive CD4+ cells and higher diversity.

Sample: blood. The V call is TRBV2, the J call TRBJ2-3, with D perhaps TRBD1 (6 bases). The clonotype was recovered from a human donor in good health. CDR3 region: CASSFLTGPDTQYF. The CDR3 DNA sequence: TGTGCCAGCAGCTTCCTTACAGGGCCAGATACGCAGTATTTT.